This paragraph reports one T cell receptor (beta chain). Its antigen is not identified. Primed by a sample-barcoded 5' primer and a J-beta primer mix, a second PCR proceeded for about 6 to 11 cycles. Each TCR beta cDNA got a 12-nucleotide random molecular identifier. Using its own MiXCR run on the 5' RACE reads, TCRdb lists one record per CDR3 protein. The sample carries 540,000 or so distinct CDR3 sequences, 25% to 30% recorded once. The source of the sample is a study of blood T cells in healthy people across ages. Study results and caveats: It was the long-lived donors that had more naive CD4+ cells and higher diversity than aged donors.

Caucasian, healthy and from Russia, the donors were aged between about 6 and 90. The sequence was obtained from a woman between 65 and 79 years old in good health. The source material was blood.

CDR3 sequence reads: CASSAYRGQGEKLFF. The DNA of the CDR3 is TGCGCCAGCAGCGCCTACAGGGGGCAGGGTGAAAAACTGTTTTTT. V usage is TRBV5-1 and J usage is TRBJ1-4; 9 bases line up with TRBD1. V trimming: 4 bases; J trimming: 7 bases; junction bases outside the gene matches: 8. The CDR3 covers 15 residues. Per the germline V gene, CDR1 is SGHRS and CDR2 is YFSETQ.